The clone carrying this TCR beta chain was observed a handful of times. Antigen: not known. This may stem from a read error, because a much larger clone lies one nucleotide away. Original data processing: Using the CDR3 differences seen across clinicopathological groups, the authors built a distant-metastasis classifier for papillary thyroid cancer, which was meant to discriminate distant-metastatic patients. TCRdb ran MiXCR on the PCR reads. The V and J calls come from TCRdb's annotation, not from the publication. The sample has about 30,000 clones; more than 20% are singletons. The data stem from a study of metastatic and nonmetastatic thyroid tumors. Study at large: A comparison of repertoires was made across blood and tumor or nodule tissue from malignant and benign thyroid patients.

The study's findings and limits: It was reportedly found that TCR beta diversity was significantly higher in malignant thyroid tumors than in benign nodules, a difference seen in both blood and tumor samples.

All patients reached thyroid surgery having received no treatment beforehand. Source material: blood. This TCR was sampled from a female donor with papillary thyroid cancer or a benign thyroid nodule (not recorded which). Some clones in this sample may be carry-over from other donors' samples.

The CDR3 protein is CVSSWGPANEKLSF. In DNA form, the CDR3 reads TGTGTCAGCAGTTGGGGACCGGCTAATGAAAAACTGTCTTTT. The chain uses TRBV6-5 and TRBJ1-4; tentative D call: TRBD1 (5 bases). The CDR3 sequence is 14 residues long. The germline V gene encodes CDR1 MNHEY and CDR2 SVGAGI.